This T cell receptor beta chain was captured in a study of control samples from healthy donors and cancer patients. Assay: immunoSEQ multiplex PCR; the TCRdb copy retains only in-frame clones and omits some. Counted here are roughly 130,000 clones, more than 90% occurring once; the ten biggest clones make up approximately 11%. Germline-derived CDR1 and CDR2 are KGHDR and SFDVKD. The germline V and J ends were trimmed by 2 bases and 13 bases, with 10 bases remaining between them. This CDR3 contains 12 residues. Sequencing was performed on blood. The chain couples TRBV24-1 to TRBJ2-2; no reliable D call. This sequence was found in a man younger than 45 in good health. The CDR3, as DNA: TGTGCCACCAGTGATTGGTCCGGTCGGCTGTTTTTT. Its protein is CATSDWSGRLFF.